A selection of T cell receptor beta chains follows, all from one sample in a study of memory CD4+ T cells and cytomegalovirus serostatus. Clones were read by immunoSEQ multiplex PCR, and TCRdb kept only the in-frame ones, dropping some. The sample consists of about 27,000 clones, about 78% of them appearing once. Material: memory CD4+ T cells from blood. The receptors come from an adult in good health and CMV-seronegative. Both conserved end residues are part of each CDR3. D genes are given only for firm matches. Size is stated for part of the rows, as once, few or many counts, or as a class when the clone is expanded.

abundance	d_gene	v_gene	j_gene	CDR3aa	CDR3nt
NA	NA	TRBV18	TRBJ1-1	CASSPGFNTEAFF	TGTGCCAGCTCACCAGGATTTAACACTGAAGCTTTCTTT
NA	NA	TRBV2	TRBJ2-5	CASSETRETQYF	TGTGCCAGCAGTGAAACGCGGGAGACCCAGTACTTC
NA	NA	TRBV27	TRBJ2-7	CASRSPQAGRSYEQYF	TGTGCCAGCAGGTCCCCCCAAGCGGGTCGTTCCTACGAGCAGTACTTC
NA	TRBD1	TRBV7-2	TRBJ1-1	CASSTGQGLPEAFF	TGTGCCAGCAGCACGGGACAGGGGCTACCTGAAGCTTTCTTT
NA	TRBD1	TRBV29-1	TRBJ1-2	CSVEDRGQGGGYTF	TGCAGCGTTGAAGATCGGGGACAGGGGGGAGGCTACACCTTC
NA	TRBD1	TRBV4-3	TRBJ1-4	CASSYSGTGGEKLFF	TGCGCCAGCAGTTACAGCGGGACAGGGGGTGAAAAACTGTTTTTT
NA	NA	TRBV6-5	TRBJ1-1	CASSTGTRWNTEAFF	TGTGCCAGCAGTACCGGGACACGCTGGAACACTGAAGCTTTCTTT
NA	NA	TRBV5-8	TRBJ2-1	CASSLGSVAAYNEQFF	TGTGCCAGCAGCTTGGGTTCGGTAGCGGCGTACAATGAGCAGTTCTTC
NA	NA	TRBV29-1	TRBJ1-2	CSVLQGANYGYTF	TGCAGCGTTCTACAGGGAGCTAACTATGGCTACACCTTC
NA	NA	TRBV7-9	TRBJ1-3	CASSLGNTIYF	TGTGCCAGCAGTCTTGGAAACACCATATATTTT
few	NA	TRBV7-2	TRBJ1-3	CASSLVAGGGNTIYF	TGTGCCAGCAGCTTAGTTGCGGGAGGAGGAAACACCATATATTTT
NA	NA	TRBV7-2	TRBJ2-1	CASSLAPSNEQFF	TGTGCCAGCAGCTTAGCGCCCTCAAATGAGCAGTTCTTC
NA	NA	TRBV6-5	TRBJ2-1	CASSYGVLRNEQFF	TGTGCCAGCAGCTATGGGGTGTTAAGGAATGAGCAGTTCTTC
NA	NA	TRBV5-1	TRBJ2-7	CASSGDLPSYEQYF	TGCGCCAGCAGCGGGGACCTACCTTCCTACGAGCAGTACTTC
NA	TRBD1	TRBV11-2	TRBJ1-2	CASSSSRDRGRANYGYTF	TGTGCCAGCAGCTCTTCCCGGGACAGGGGACGAGCTAACTATGGCTACACCTTC
NA	TRBD1	TRBV4-1	TRBJ2-2	CASSRKLQGDTGELFF	TGCGCCAGCAGCCGAAAACTACAGGGGGACACCGGGGAGCTGTTTTTT
NA	NA	TRBV29-1	TRBJ1-1	CSLQGNTEAFF	TGCAGCCTCCAGGGAAACACTGAAGCTTTCTTT
NA	NA	TRBV10-3	TRBJ1-1	CAISGSGLSEAFF	TGTGCCATCAGTGGATCGGGACTGAGTGAAGCTTTCTTT
NA	NA	TRBV10-1	TRBJ1-1	CASSHSRGQNTEAFF	TGCGCCAGCAGTCACTCGCGGGGGCAGAACACTGAAGCTTTCTTT
NA	NA	TRBV28	TRBJ1-2	CASSLSLGPYTF	TGTGCCAGCAGTCTCTCCCTAGGCCCCTACACCTTC
NA	NA	TRBV9	TRBJ1-6	CASGAPSGQDNSPLHF	TGTGCCAGCGGTGCTCCCTCCGGGCAGGATAATTCACCCCTCCACTTT
NA	NA	TRBV6-5	TRBJ1-2	CASSYSSGFYGYTF	TGTGCCAGCAGTTACTCCTCAGGGTTCTATGGCTACACCTTC
NA	NA	TRBV9	TRBJ1-1	CASSVGGDWNTEAFF	TGTGCCAGCAGCGTAGGAGGGGATTGGAACACTGAAGCTTTCTTT
once	NA	TRBV30	TRBJ2-7	CAWSKRRYEQYF	TGTGCCTGGAGTAAAAGGAGGTACGAGCAGTACTTC
NA	TRBD1	TRBV6-5	TRBJ2-5	CASTHLGTDEETQYF	TGTGCCAGCACCCATCTCGGGACAGACGAAGAGACCCAGTACTTC
once	NA	TRBV4-3	TRBJ2-3	CASSQANTDTQYF	TGCGCCAGCAGCCAGGCGAACACAGATACGCAGTATTTT
few	NA	TRBV5-8	TRBJ1-6	CASSLERYRNSPLHF	TGTGCCAGCAGCTTGGAAAGGTACCGAAATTCACCCCTCCACTTT
NA	TRBD1	TRBV5-1	TRBJ2-3	CASSLGQGQGTDTQYF	TGCGCCAGCAGCTTGGGACAGGGGCAAGGCACAGATACGCAGTATTTT
NA	NA	TRBV6-5	TRBJ1-6	CASSYSINYNSPLHF	TGTGCCAGCAGTTACTCGATAAACTATAATTCACCCCTCCACTTT
NA	TRBD1	TRBV10-3	TRBJ1-1	CAISPTGRTEAFF	TGTGCCATCAGTCCGACAGGGAGGACTGAAGCTTTCTTT
NA	NA	TRBV19	TRBJ1-6	CASRDNSYNSPLHF	TGTGCCTCTCGGGACAACTCCTATAATTCACCCCTCCACTTT
NA	TRBD1	TRBV11-2	TRBJ2-7	CASSLGQGIGEQYF	TGTGCCAGCAGCTTAGGACAGGGGATTGGCGAGCAGTACTTC
few	NA	TRBV19	TRBJ1-1	CASRNRVGTEAFF	TGTGCCAGTAGAAACAGGGTAGGGACTGAAGCTTTCTTT
NA	NA	TRBV12-5	TRBJ2-1	CASGRPDDYNEQFF	TGTGCTAGTGGTAGACCAGACGACTACAATGAGCAGTTCTTC
once	NA	TRBV18	TRBJ1-1	CASSFGAGISLMNTEAFF	TGTGCCAGCTCATTCGGGGCAGGGATCTCCCTAATGAACACTGAAGCTTTCTTT
NA	NA	TRBV27	TRBJ1-6	CASTVSQQGSSYNSPLHF	TGTGCCAGCACTGTCAGCCAACAGGGAAGCTCCTATAATTCACCCCTCCACTTT
NA	TRBD2	TRBV6-4	TRBJ2-3	CASKETSGGSTDTQYF	TGTGCCAGCAAAGAAACTAGCGGGGGTAGCACAGATACGCAGTATTTT
NA	TRBD1	TRBV28	TRBJ2-4	CASRPSGQGPFKNIQYF	TGTGCCAGCAGGCCCTCGGGACAGGGGCCTTTCAAAAACATTCAGTACTTC
NA	NA	TRBV6-5	TRBJ2-7	CASSYSVRASYEQYF	TGTGCCAGCAGTTACTCTGTGCGGGCCTCCTACGAGCAGTACTTC
NA	NA	TRBV2	TRBJ2-2	CASSIDSGNTGELFF	TGTGCCAGCAGTATTGACTCAGGGAACACCGGGGAGCTGTTTTTT
NA	TRBD1	TRBV7-2	TRBJ2-1	CASSLGQGGYNEQFF	TGTGCCAGCAGCTTGGGACAGGGGGGCTACAATGAGCAGTTCTTC
NA	TRBD1	TRBV7-2	TRBJ2-3	CASSLAGQTTDTQYF	TGTGCCAGCAGCTTAGCGGGACAGACCACAGATACGCAGTATTTT
once	NA	TRBV11-2	TRBJ2-3	CASSFSDTQYF	TGTGCCAGCAGCTTCTCAGATACGCAGTATTTT
NA	NA	TRBV12-5	TRBJ1-3	CASGLVRGYSGNTIYF	TGTGCTAGTGGTTTGGTACGTGGTTACTCTGGAAACACCATATATTTT
NA	TRBD1	TRBV7-3	TRBJ1-1	CASSIQGVAEAFF	TGTGCCAGCAGCATCCAGGGGGTGGCTGAAGCTTTCTTT
NA	NA	TRBV10-1	TRBJ2-5	CASILGRVQETQYF	TGCGCCAGCATATTGGGGAGAGTTCAAGAGACCCAGTACTTC
NA	TRBD1	TRBV14	TRBJ1-1	CASSQFGAGGNTEAFF	TGTGCCAGCAGCCAGTTTGGTGCAGGGGGGAACACTGAAGCTTTCTTT
NA	NA	TRBV30	TRBJ2-5	CAWTPDSTETQYF	TGTGCCTGGACCCCTGACTCGACCGAGACCCAGTACTTC
NA	NA	TRBV27	TRBJ2-1	CASSLSFAGSYNEQFF	TGTGCCAGCAGTTTATCGTTCGCTGGCTCCTACAATGAGCAGTTCTTC
NA	TRBD2	TRBV7-9	TRBJ2-1	CASSILAGGLGEQFF	TGTGCCAGCAGCATTCTAGCGGGAGGTTTGGGTGAGCAGTTCTTC
NA	NA	TRBV21-1	TRBJ2-1	CASTQLPGDSGGVCVNEQFF	TGTGCCAGCACGCAGCTCCCTGGAGATAGCGGGGGGGTGTGTGTGAATGAGCAGTTCTTC
NA	NA	TRBV19	TRBJ1-3	CASSIGISGNTIYF	TGTGCCAGTAGTATAGGGATTTCTGGAAACACCATATATTTT
NA	NA	TRBV30	TRBJ1-1	CAWRRIRTEAFF	TGTGCCTGGAGGAGGATTAGGACTGAAGCTTTCTTT
NA	NA	TRBV6-1	TRBJ1-3	CASSSAGTRGNTIYF	TGTGCCAGCAGTTCGGCCGGGACACGCGGAAACACCATATATTTT
NA	TRBD2	TRBV29-1	TRBJ2-1	CSVTSGRNPNEQFF	TGCAGCGTGACTAGCGGGAGAAACCCCAATGAGCAGTTCTTC